This is a list of T cell receptor beta chains from one sample in a study of T cell responses to AZD1222 COVID-19 vaccine. The method was immunoSEQ multiplex PCR; TCRdb's version includes in-frame clones alone and lacks a portion of them. The table lists some 120,000 clones, more than 80% of them singletons, with almost 4.5% in the top ten. The specimen comprised peripheral blood, sampled 28 days after the second AZD1222 dose. These TCRs come from an adult who received the AZD1222 COVID-19 vaccine. The CDR3 runs from the conserved cysteine through the conserved F or W. D genes are given only for firm matches. Some rows mark clone size as missing; the rest say once, few, many or name a class of expanded clone.

clone_size,v_call,d_call,j_call,cdr3_aa,cdr3_nt
NA,TRBV20-1,NA,TRBJ1-5,CSARRTALWHF,TGCAGTGCCAGGCGGACAGCCCTTTGGCATTTT
NA,TRBV7-2,NA,TRBJ1-2,CASSLEGSGPYYGYTF,TGTGCCAGCAGCTTAGAGGGATCAGGGCCCTACTATGGCTACACCTTC
NA,TRBV2,NA,TRBJ1-2,CASTAGISSSGYTF,TGTGCCAGCACTGCAGGGATCTCCTCCTCTGGCTACACCTTC
NA,TRBV5-5,NA,TRBJ1-5,CASSPEQGNKQPQHF,TGTGCCAGCAGCCCAGAACAGGGAAATAAACAGCCCCAGCATTTT
NA,TRBV9,TRBD1,TRBJ1-4,CASSITGTVNEKLFF,TGTGCCAGCAGCATCACCGGGACAGTAAATGAAAAACTGTTTTTT
NA,TRBV28,NA,TRBJ1-5,CASRNTMRDTHSNQPQHF,TGTGCCAGCAGGAATACCATGAGGGACACCCATAGCAATCAGCCCCAGCATTTT
NA,TRBV4-1,NA,TRBJ2-1,CASSQGTRVVKQFF,TGCGCCAGCAGCCAAGGGACGAGGGTTGTGAAGCAGTTCTTC
NA,TRBV5-6,NA,TRBJ1-4,CASSLGFGESDEKLFF,TGTGCCAGCAGCTTGGGCTTCGGCGAATCGGATGAAAAACTGTTTTTT
NA,TRBV5-4,TRBD1,TRBJ2-4,CASSLGGEAKNIQYF,TGTGCCAGCAGCTTAGGGGGCGAAGCCAAAAACATTCAGTACTTC
NA,TRBV5-1,NA,TRBJ1-6,CASMRRENSPLHF,TGCGCCAGCATGCGCCGAGAGAATTCACCCCTCCACTTT
NA,TRBV6-2/TRBV6-3,TRBD1,TRBJ1-1,CASSLTGGTEAFF,TGTGCCAGCAGTCTAACAGGGGGCACTGAAGCTTTCTTT
NA,TRBV19,TRBD1,TRBJ1-1,CASSWDRGSKAFF,TGTGCCAGTAGCTGGGACAGGGGATCAAAAGCTTTCTTT
NA,TRBV19,TRBD1,TRBJ2-1,CASSINSGGHNEQFF,TGTGCCAGTAGTATTAATTCAGGGGGCCACAATGAGCAGTTCTTC
NA,TRBV30,NA,TRBJ1-4,CAWTVNEKLFF,TGTGCCTGGACAGTTAATGAAAAACTGTTTTTT
NA,TRBV2,NA,TRBJ2-4,CASSVEGSQNIQYF,TGTGCCAGCAGTGTCGAGGGGTCCCAAAACATTCAGTACTTC
NA,TRBV4-1,TRBD1,TRBJ2-2,CASSRGTAYTGELFF,TGCGCCAGCAGCCGAGGGACAGCCTACACCGGGGAGCTGTTTTTT
NA,TRBV6-2/TRBV6-3,NA,TRBJ2-7,CASSRQAFYEQYF,TGTGCCAGCAGCCGACAGGCGTTCTACGAGCAGTACTTC
NA,TRBV20-1,NA,TRBJ2-3,CSAPADTQYF,TGCAGTGCTCCCGCGGATACGCAGTATTTT
once,TRBV19,TRBD1,TRBJ1-2,CASSIAGQDYGYTF,TGTGCCAGTAGTATAGCGGGACAGGACTATGGCTACACCTTC
NA,TRBV4-3,NA,TRBJ1-4,CASSQDQGSGEKLFF,TGCGCCAGCAGCCAAGATCAGGGATCTGGAGAAAAACTGTTTTTT
NA,TRBV7-6,NA,TRBJ2-6,CASSTAGAGANVLTF,TGTGCCAGCAGCACCGCAGGGGCTGGGGCCAACGTCCTGACTTTC
NA,TRBV19,TRBD2,TRBJ2-1,CASSIGTGSGGALQFF,TGTGCCAGTAGTATAGGAACCGGGAGCGGGGGGGCGTTACAGTTCTTC
few,TRBV28,NA,TRBJ1-2,CASTLAVGLNYGYTF,TGTGCCAGCACTCTCGCTGTAGGTCTTAACTATGGCTACACCTTC
NA,TRBV28,NA,TRBJ2-6,CASFTGANVLTF,TGTGCCAGCTTTACTGGGGCCAACGTCCTGACTTTC
NA,TRBV5-4,NA,TRBJ1-5,CASSLSGDIPRAQHF,TGTGCCAGCAGCTTGAGTGGGGATATACCAAGGGCCCAGCATTTT
NA,TRBV5-4,NA,TRBJ2-3,CASTTPYTDTQYF,TGTGCCAGCACCACCCCTTACACAGATACGCAGTATTTT
NA,TRBV7-9,NA,TRBJ1-3,CASSLGVGNTIYF,TGTGCCAGCAGCTTAGGAGTGGGAAACACCATATATTTT
NA,TRBV28,TRBD1,TRBJ2-7,CASSSSLWAGGSYEQYF,TGTGCCAGCAGTTCATCACTTTGGGCAGGGGGAAGCTACGAGCAGTACTTC